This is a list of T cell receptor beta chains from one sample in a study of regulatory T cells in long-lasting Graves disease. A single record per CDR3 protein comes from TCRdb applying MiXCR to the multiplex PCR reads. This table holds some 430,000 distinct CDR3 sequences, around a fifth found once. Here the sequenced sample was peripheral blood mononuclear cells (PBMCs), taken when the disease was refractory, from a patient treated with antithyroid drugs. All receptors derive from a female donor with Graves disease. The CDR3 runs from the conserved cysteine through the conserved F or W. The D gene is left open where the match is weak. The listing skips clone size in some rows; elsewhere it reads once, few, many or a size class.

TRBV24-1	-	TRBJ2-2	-	TGTGCCACCAGTCTTCCGGGGGCGAACACCGGGGAGCTGTTTTTT	CATSLPGANTGELFF
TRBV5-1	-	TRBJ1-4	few	TGCGCCAGCAGCTTTCAGGGAGCCAATGAAAAACTGTTTTTT	CASSFQGANEKLFF
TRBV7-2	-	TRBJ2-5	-	TGTGCCAGCAGCCCCCGAGGAGGGCGGAGGGAGACCCAGTACTTC	CASSPRGGRRETQYF
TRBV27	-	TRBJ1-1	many	TGTGCCAGCAGTTTAAGTAGTCGCACTGAAGCTTTCTTT	CASSLSSRTEAFF
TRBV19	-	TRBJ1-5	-	TGTGCCAGTAGATACAGGGTGTTGCAGCCCCAGCATTTT	CASRYRVLQPQHF
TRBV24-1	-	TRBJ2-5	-	TGTGCCACCAGTTCTCCAGTACAAGAGACCCAGTACTTC	CATSSPVQETQYF
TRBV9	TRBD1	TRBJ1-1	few	TGTGCCAGCAGCGTAGCTCCAACAGGGGCGGGTGGCCGAGTGGGGTGGGGCACTGAAGCTTTCTTT	CASSVAPTGAGGRVGWGTEAFF
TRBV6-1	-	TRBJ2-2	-	TGTGCCAGCAAGGTGGCAGGGGAGCTGTTTTTT	CASKVAGELFF
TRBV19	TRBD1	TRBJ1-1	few	TGTGCCAGTAACACCGCCGGACAGGGGGACACTGAAGCTTTCTTT	CASNTAGQGDTEAFF
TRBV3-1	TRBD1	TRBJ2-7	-	TGTGCCAGCAGCCCCACAGGGGGTGAGACCTACGAGCAGTACTTC	CASSPTGGETYEQYF
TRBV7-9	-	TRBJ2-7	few	TGTGCCAGCAGCCCGCCGGGCACACACTCCTACGAGCAGTACTTC	CASSPPGTHSYEQYF
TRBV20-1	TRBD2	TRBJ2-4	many	TGCAGTGCTAGTGCGGGGGGGCCGGCCAAAAACATTCAGTACTTC	CSASAGGPAKNIQYF
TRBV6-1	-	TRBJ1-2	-	TGTGCCAGCAGTGATAGAGGCACTAACTATGGCTACACCTTC	CASSDRGTNYGYTF
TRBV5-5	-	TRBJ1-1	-	TGTGCCAGCAGCTTGCTGCAGGGGATCACTGAAGCTTTCTTT	CASSLLQGITEAFF
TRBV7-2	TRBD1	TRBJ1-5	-	TGTGCCAGCAGCCCGGGGACAGGGAGGGTTCAGCCCCAGCATTTT	CASSPGTGRVQPQHF
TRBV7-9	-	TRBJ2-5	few	TGTGCCAGCAGCTCTGGGGGAGGCAGAGGGACCCAGTACTTC	CASSSGGGRGTQYF
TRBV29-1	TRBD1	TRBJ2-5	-	TGCAGCGTTGAGACCGGGACAGGAGAGACCCAGTACTTC	CSVETGTGETQYF
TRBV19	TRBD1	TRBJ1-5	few	TGTGCCAGTAGATCCAGGACAGGTAGCAATCAGCCCCAGCATTTT	CASRSRTGSNQPQHF
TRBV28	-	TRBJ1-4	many	TGTGCCAGCAGTTTCCCGGTAACAGGGACTGAAAAACTGTTTTTT	CASSFPVTGTEKLFF
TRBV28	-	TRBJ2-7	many	TGTGCCAGCAGTTTTCAGGGGTGGCAGCAGTACTTC	CASSFQGWQQYF
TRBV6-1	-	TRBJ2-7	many	TGTGCCAGCAGTGACAACACTTACGAGCAGTACTTC	CASSDNTYEQYF
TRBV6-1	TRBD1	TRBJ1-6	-	TGTGCCAGCAGGAACAGGGGGATGAATTCACCCCTCCACTTT	CASRNRGMNSPLHF
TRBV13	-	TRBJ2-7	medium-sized	TGTGCCAGCAGCTTAGGTCTCGGCCGGTACGAGCAGTACTTC	CASSLGLGRYEQYF
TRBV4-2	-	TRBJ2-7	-	TGTGCCAGCAGCCAGGTAACAGGGTTCCTTCACTACGAGCAGTACTTC	CASSQVTGFLHYEQYF
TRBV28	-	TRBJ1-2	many	TGTGCCAGCAGTTTTGTCCGGGATTACTATGGCTACACCTTC	CASSFVRDYYGYTF
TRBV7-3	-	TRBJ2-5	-	TGTGCCAGCAGCTTAAGCGGACAGTTCGAGGAGACCCAGTACTTC	CASSLSGQFEETQYF
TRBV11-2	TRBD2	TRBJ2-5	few	TGTGCCAGCAGCGTGCTCATCCCTAGCGGGAGAGGGGGATTAGAGACCCAGTACTTC	CASSVLIPSGRGGLETQYF
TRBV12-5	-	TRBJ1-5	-	TGTGCTAGTGGTTCGTATCCCACCGAATTTAGCAATCAGCCCCAGCATTTT	CASGSYPTEFSNQPQHF
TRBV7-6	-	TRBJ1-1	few	TGTGCCAGCAGCCCCTCCGGCGCGGCTGGGACTGAAGCTTTCTTT	CASSPSGAAGTEAFF
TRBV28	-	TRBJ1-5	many	TGTGCCAGCACTAATGAGGGTCAGCCCCAGCATTTT	CASTNEGQPQHF
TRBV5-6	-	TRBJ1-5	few	TGTGCCAGCAGCTTCGGACTGGGGGGACAGCCCCAGCATTTT	CASSFGLGGQPQHF
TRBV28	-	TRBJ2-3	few	TGTGCCAGCAGAAGGGGCACAAACGGAGATACGCAGTATTTT	CASRRGTNGDTQYF
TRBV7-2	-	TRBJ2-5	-	TGTGCCAGCAGCTTAGGCCCCAGGGGAGAGGAGACCCAGTACTTC	CASSLGPRGEETQYF
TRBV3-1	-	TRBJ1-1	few	TGTGCCAGCAGCCAAGAACCGGGGTGGACTGAAGCTTTCTTT	CASSQEPGWTEAFF
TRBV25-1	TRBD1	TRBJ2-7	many	TGTGCCAGCAGTGTACCGGGACAGGGGTACGAGCAGTACTTC	CASSVPGQGYEQYF
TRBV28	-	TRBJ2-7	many	TGTGCCAGCAGTGGGGAATTTCGGAACGAGCAGTACTTC	CASSGEFRNEQYF
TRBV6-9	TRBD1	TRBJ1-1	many	TGTGCCAGCAGTTACAGGGACAGGGGGCCCGGAGCTTTCTTT	CASSYRDRGPGAFF
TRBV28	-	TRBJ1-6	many	TGTGCCAGCAGTTTGAACGTAGGAGCCTATAATTCACCCCTCCACTTT	CASSLNVGAYNSPLHF
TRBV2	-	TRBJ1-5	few	TGTGCCAGCAGTGTCCTGGGGGGCTATCAGCCCCAGCATTTT	CASSVLGGYQPQHF
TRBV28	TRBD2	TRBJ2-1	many	TGTGCCAGCAGGCCTGCGGGACTAGCAAACAATGAGCAGTTCTTC	CASRPAGLANNEQFF
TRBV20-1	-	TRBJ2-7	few	TGCAGTGCATCTCCCAGCGCCCATCGCTACGAGCAGTACTTC	CSASPSAHRYEQYF
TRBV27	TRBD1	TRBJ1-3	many	TGTGCCAGCAGTTTAAGGCAGGGGGCAACCGGAAACACCATATATTTT	CASSLRQGATGNTIYF
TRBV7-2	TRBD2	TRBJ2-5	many	TGTGCCAGCAGCTCGAACCCAGGGACTAGCGGAAAAGAGACCCAGTACTTC	CASSSNPGTSGKETQYF
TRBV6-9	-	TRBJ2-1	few	TGTGCCAGCAGTTACTCACTTCCGATAACCTACAATGAGCAGTTCTTC	CASSYSLPITYNEQFF
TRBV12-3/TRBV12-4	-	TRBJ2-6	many	TGTGCCAGCAGTTTAGCGTTGCCGCTGTTCCGGGACTCTGGGGCCAACGTCCTGACTTTC	CASSLALPLFRDSGANVLTF
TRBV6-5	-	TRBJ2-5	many	TGTGCCAGCAGTTACCGGGGTACAGGGCCAGGGACCCAGTACTTC	CASSYRGTGPGTQYF
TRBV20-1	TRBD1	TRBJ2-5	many	TGCAGTGCTAGAGATAAGGGACAGGGTGAGACCCAGTACTTC	CSARDKGQGETQYF
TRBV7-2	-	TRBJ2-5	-	TGTGCCAGCAGCTTAAGCTGGGGCCGGGAGACCCAGTACTTC	CASSLSWGRETQYF
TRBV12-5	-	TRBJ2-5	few	TGTGCTAGTGGTTTGGGGGGCGCCGAGACCCAGTACTTC	CASGLGGAETQYF
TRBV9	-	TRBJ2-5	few	TGTGCCAGCAGCGTAGAAGAGGAAGAGACCCAGTACTTC	CASSVEEEETQYF
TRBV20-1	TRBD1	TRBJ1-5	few	TGCAGTGCTGAGGACAGGGGAGTTCATCAGCCCCAGCATTTT	CSAEDRGVHQPQHF
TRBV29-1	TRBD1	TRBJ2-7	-	TGCAGCGTCAGGACAGGGGGAAAGGCCTACGAGCAGTACTTC	CSVRTGGKAYEQYF
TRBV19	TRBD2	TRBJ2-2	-	TGTGCCAGTAGTACACCCTGGGAGTGGACTAGCAGAAACACCGGGGAGCTGTTTTTT	CASSTPWEWTSRNTGELFF
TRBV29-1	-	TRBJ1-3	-	TGCAGCGTCTCCTCGCCTGCTGGAAACACCATATATTTT	CSVSSPAGNTIYF
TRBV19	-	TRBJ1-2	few	TGTGCCAGTAGTATAGCTTTGGGCGGAGCAGGCTATGGCTACACCTTC	CASSIALGGAGYGYTF